This note documents a single T cell receptor (beta chain) sequence. Its target is unknown. Produced via immunoSEQ multiplex PCR; TCRdb's table is partial and in-frame only. The sample has around 300,000 clones; about 77% are singletons. The sample is drawn from a study of cytotoxic CD8 clonotypes in ibrutinib-treated CLL. Study-wide results and caveats: Public clonotypes proved infrequent, and on treatment they shrank or remained steady.

Sequences were derived from PBMCs, sampled before ibrutinib treatment. The origin of this receptor is a human donor with chronic lymphocytic leukemia.

CDR3 DNA: TGTGCCAGCCTCTTCTACGAGCAGTACTTC. Translating it yields CASLFYEQYF. V and J are TRBV2 and TRBJ2-7; no clear D. V dropped 8 bases and J dropped 3 bases, with 5 bases sitting between them. There are 10 residues in the CDR3. CDR1 is SNHLY and CDR2 is FYNNEI in the germline V gene.